What follows are 31 T cell receptor beta chains derived from one specimen sequenced in a study of Graves' ophthalmopathy and Graves' hyperthyroidism listed by TCRdb under 2018. The sequencer was an Illumina HiSeq 2000. For repertoire sequencing, the TCR beta CDR3 regions were amplified from RNA transcripts. The first round of RT-PCR was done with HTBI primers and the Qiagen OneStep RT-PCR kit, and was followed by a second round of multiplex PCR, then size selection and purification. TCRdb ran its own pipeline on the public reads, namely fastp trimming at Q25 and MiXCR clone calling, and kept in-frame beta chains. Rows with a matching CDR3 protein are joined into one entry that keeps the most common DNA and genes. Across this sample there are 300,000 to 400,000 distinct CDR3 sequences, with 17% seen only once. 2% to 2.5% of the sample is taken by the ten largest. Sequenced sample: peripheral blood. The receptors shown here come from an adult woman with stable Graves' hyperthyroidism.

This clonotype was counted ten times or more. The CDR3 spells CATSPQGPRMNTEAFF. In DNA form, the CDR3 reads TGTGCCACCAGCCCCCAGGGGCCGCGAATGAACACTGAAGCTTTCTTT. The rearrangement joins TRBV15 to TRBJ1-1; maybe TRBD1 (6 bases). Germline CDR1 and CDR2: LNHNV and YYDKDF (reference sequence). With 5 bases removed from V and 0 bases from J, the gap between germline ends came to 16 bases. CDR3 length: 16 amino acids.

The chain joins TRBV15 to TRBJ1-2, with 9 bases fitting TRBD1. Germline CDR1 and CDR2: LNHNV and YYDKDF (reference sequence). With V trimmed by 5 bases and J by 6 bases, 10 bases remained unmatched. This CDR3 has 15 residues. The CDR3 DNA reads as TGTGCCACCAGCCCCCAGGGGGACAGGGTCCATGGCTACACCTTC. Residues: CATSPQGDRVHGYTF.

This clonotype appeared once. The chain is built from TRBV6-2 or TRBV6-3 and TRBJ1-1, with D tentatively TRBD1 (5 bases). The CDR3 has 17 amino acids. Deletions cut 2 bases from V and 0 bases from J, with 16 bases between. Looked up from germline, CDR1 is MNHEY and CDR2 is SVGEGT. CDR3 region: CASSYSRGETMNTEAFF. Here the CDR3 DNA reads TGTGCCAGCAGTTACAGTCGGGGGGAAACCATGAACACTGAAGCTTTCTTT.

Remarks on this clonotype: One end of the junction fails to match germline, which may point to a read error. The V and J genes are TRBV7-2 and TRBJ2-5; tentative D call: TRBD2 (6 bases). The germline V gene has CDR1 SGHTA and CDR2 FQGNSA. The CDR3 runs to 16 residues. The CDR3 here is CASSVGGAPKQETQHF. The DNA for the CDR3 is TGTGCCAGCAGCGTCGGAGGGGCGCCGAAACAAGAGACCCAGCACTTC.

This rearrangement joins TRBV6-1 to TRBJ2-5; 7 bases fit TRBD2. Unmatched junction bases numbered 1, after V lost 0 bases and J lost 3 bases. The CDR3 is made up of 14 amino acids. Germline V gene data show CDR1 as MNHNS and CDR2 as SASEGT. This CDR3 is CASSEAGGEETQYF. Here the CDR3 DNA reads TGTGCCAGCAGTGAAGCTGGGGGGGAAGAGACCCAGTACTTC.

This clonotype showed up many times. The V gene is TRBV2, the J gene TRBJ1-5; D not certain. Per the germline V gene, CDR1 is SNHLY and CDR2 is FYNNEI. V was clipped by 3 bases and J by 6 bases, with 12 bases between them. The CDR3 length is 14 residues. This CDR3 is CASSDVGRGQPQHF. CDR3 bases: TGTGCCAGCAGTGATGTGGGTAGAGGTCAGCCCCAGCATTTT.

This clonotype was counted ten times or more. V usage is TRBV12-3 or TRBV12-4 and J usage is TRBJ1-2, with D tentatively TRBD1 (5 bases). V shed 2 bases and J shed 8 bases, with 9 bases lying between them. The CDR3 spans 12 residues. The CDR3 here is CASSLPGMGYTF. The DNA for the CDR3 is TGTGCCAGCAGTTTACCAGGGATGGGCTACACCTTC.

This clonotype was recorded many times. At one end, the junction sequence differs from germline, possibly due to a read error. CDR3 sequence (DNA): TGTGTCAGCAGTAACTCCAGGAAGAACGGGGAGCTGTTTTTT. Amino acid sequence: CVSSNSRKNGELFF. The chain combines TRBV28 with TRBJ2-2; D remains ambiguous. The CDR3 is made up of 14 amino acids. Per germline, CDR1 MDHEN and CDR2 SYDVKM.

This clonotype was counted ten times or more. V usage is TRBV6-2 or TRBV6-3 and J usage is TRBJ2-4; possibly TRBD1 or TRBD2 for D (5 bases each). This CDR3 region has 16 residues. Per the germline V gene, CDR1 is MNHEY and CDR2 is SVGEGT. V gave up 5 bases and J gave up 0 bases, with 14 bases separating them. CDR3 region: CASSQRGAIAKNIQYF. The CDR3 nucleotides read TGTGCCAGCAGTCAACGAGGGGCAATAGCCAAAAACATTCAGTACTTC.

This clonotype has at least ten counts. The rearrangement uses TRBV6-2 or TRBV6-3 and TRBJ2-2; 12 bases fit TRBD2. This CDR3 is 17 amino acids long. CDR1 is MNHEY and CDR2 is SVGEGT in the germline V gene. With 2 bases clipped from V and 3 bases from J, the junction kept 4 bases outside the gene matches. The CDR3 spells CASSYLAGGPDTGELFF. The CDR3 DNA is TGTGCCAGCAGTTACCTAGCGGGAGGGCCGGACACCGGGGAGCTGTTTTTT.

V gene TRBV6-1 combines with J gene TRBJ1-1; 8 bases align to TRBD1. This CDR3 is built from 14 residues. Per the germline V gene, CDR1 is MNHNS and CDR2 is SASEGT. V lost 6 bases to trimming and J lost 2 bases; unmatched junction nucleotides: 5. Here the CDR3 DNA reads TGTGCCAGCAGGAAGGGACAGGTCAACACTGAAGCTTTCTTT. This sequence encodes CASRKGQVNTEAFF.

At least ten counts were recorded for this clonotype. The chain links TRBV7-2 to TRBJ2-2; the D gene is possibly TRBD1 (6 bases). The CDR3 is 15 amino acids. Germline CDR1 reads SGHTA; CDR2 reads FQGNSA. Trimming cost V 3 bases and J 4 bases, with 12 bases left between them. The CDR3 sequence: CASSLVQGSTGELFF. Written as DNA, the CDR3 is TGTGCCAGCAGCTTGGTACAGGGTAGCACCGGGGAGCTGTTTTTT.

This clonotype showed up many times. The chain uses TRBV7-3 and TRBJ1-1; D unclear. The CDR3 length is 13 residues. Trimming left V 5 bases short and J 4 bases short, with 11 bases between. CDR1 and CDR2 from the germline V gene are SGHTA and FQGTGA. The CDR3 region is CASSTDWGTEAFF. The CDR3 DNA reads TGTGCCAGCAGCACGGACTGGGGCACTGAAGCTTTCTTT.

In its sample, this clonotype was seen many times. The chain employs TRBV4-3 and TRBJ2-3; D gene ambiguous. The V and J ends lost 1 base and 0 bases respectively, with 5 bases between them. The CDR3 loop spans 14 amino acids. Germline assignment: CDR1 LGHNA and CDR2 YSLEER. CDR3 amino acids: CASSQGYSTDTQYF. Here the CDR3 DNA reads TGCGCCAGCAGCCAAGGATATAGCACAGATACGCAGTATTTT.

This clonotype appeared many times. The J gene is TRBJ2-7, the V gene TRBV20-1, with 7 bases aligning to TRBD1. In germline, CDR1 is DFQATT, CDR2 SNEGSKA (reference sequence). After removal of 1 base from V and 4 bases from J, the junction contained 10 bases not matched to a gene. This CDR3 is built from 15 residues. This CDR3 is CSARANPGQNYEQYF. Written as DNA, the CDR3 is TGCAGTGCTAGAGCAAATCCGGGACAGAATTACGAGCAGTACTTC.

This clonotype appeared many times. J is TRBJ2-2 and V is TRBV11-2; D unclear. Between the trimmed V and J ends, which lost 5 bases and 0 bases, there was a span of 7 bases. CDR1 is SGHAT and CDR2 is FQNNGV in the germline V gene. The CDR3 covers 14 residues. CDR3 coding DNA: TGTGCCAGCAGCGCCTCAGCGAACACCGGGGAGCTGTTTTTT. Translating gives CASSASANTGELFF. The entire variable domain, with the rest obtained from reference TRBV11-2 and TRBJ2-2, is as follows: EAGVAQSPRYKIIEKRQSVAFWCNPISGHATLYWYQQILGQGPKLLIQFQNNGVVDDSQLPKDRFSAERLKGVDSTLKIQPAKLEDSAVYLCASSASANTGELFFGEGSRLTVL.

This clonotype has a count of ten or more. This chain uses TRBV29-1 with TRBJ2-4, with TRBD1 matching 7 bases. V was clipped by 7 bases and J by 1 base; unmatched bases: 4. The CDR3 extends over 13 amino acids. The germline V gene encodes CDR1 SQVTM and CDR2 ANQGSEA. The CDR3 sequence is CSALTGAKNIQYF. The CDR3 nucleotides read TGCAGCGCGCTGACAGGGGCCAAAAACATTCAGTACTTC.

The chain employs TRBV18 and TRBJ1-1; D unclear. Germline CDR1 and CDR2: KGHSH and LQKENI. Trimming left V 4 bases short and J 11 bases short, with 11 bases between. The CDR3 covers 11 residues. The CDR3 spells CASSRPGRAFF. DNA for the CDR3: TGTGCCAGCTCACGACCCGGGCGGGCTTTCTTT.

The sample holds many counts of this clonotype. V and J are TRBV4-2 and TRBJ2-2; 9 bases line up with TRBD2. The CDR3 contains 17 residues. The J segment lost 5 bases and the V segment lost 1 base, leaving 8 bases of the junction unmatched. CDR1 and CDR2 from the germline V gene are LGHNA and YNFKEQ. The CDR3 sequence: CASSQVRGGRGTGELFF. The CDR3 nucleotides are TGTGCCAGCAGCCAAGTTCGCGGCGGGAGGGGTACCGGGGAGCTGTTTTTT.

This chain links TRBV6-5 with TRBJ2-7; D is undetermined. This CDR3 region has 13 residues. Germline lookup yields CDR1 MNHEY and CDR2 SVGAGI. Trimming took 0 bases from V and 3 from J, leaving 6 bases between them. The DNA for the CDR3 is TGTGCCAGCAGTTACTCCATTAACTACGAGCAGTACTTC. Translation gives CASSYSINYEQYF.

There are many counts of this clonotype. The chain couples TRBV4-2 to TRBJ2-4; D could derive from TRBD1 or TRBD2 (5 bases each). This CDR3 comprises 14 residues. Trimming took 0 bases from V and 9 from J, leaving 12 bases between them. The germline V gene has CDR1 LGHNA and CDR2 YNFKEQ. CDR3 coding DNA: TGTGCCAGCAGCCAAGAGATCCGGGACCTCATTCAGTACTTC. Protein: CASSQEIRDLIQYF.

The V and J genes are TRBV12-3 or TRBV12-4 and TRBJ2-7; D call uncertain. This CDR3 is 13 amino acids long. V lost 5 bases, J lost 1 base, and 9 bases lay in between. The CDR3 DNA reads as TGTGCCAGCAGTCGACTGGATTCCTACGAGCAGTACTTC. Residues: CASSRLDSYEQYF.

This clonotype occurred many times. This chain uses TRBV5-1 with TRBJ1-1; no definite D call. V lost 0 bases and J lost 8, with 11 bases in between. The CDR3 spans 13 residues. CDR1 is SGHRS, CDR2 YFSETQ, per germline. The DNA of the CDR3 is TGCGCCAGCAGCTTGGAGAGGAAAGAGGAAGCTTTCTTT. This codes for CASSLERKEEAFF.

The sample holds a few counts of this clonotype. At one end the junction does not follow the germline gene, possibly because of a read error. The chain joins TRBV28 to TRBJ2-7, with D unresolved. CDR3 length: 15 amino acids. From germline, CDR1 is MDHEN and CDR2 SYDVKM. CDR3 DNA: TGTGACAGCAGTCAAGGACCGGGCTACTCCTACGAGCAGGACTTC. Its protein is CDSSQGPGYSYEQDF.

This clonotype showed up many times. V is TRBV12-5 and J is TRBJ2-5, with D possibly TRBD1 on 6 matching bases. Trimming took 6 bases from V and 0 from J, leaving 14 bases between them. The length of the CDR3 is 15 residues. Germline CDR1 is LGHNT and CDR2 is FRNRAP. CDR3 in DNA: TGTGCTAGTGGCCCGGGACACGTGTACCAAGAGACCCAGTACTTC. Protein: CASGPGHVYQETQYF.

This clonotype has a count of ten or more. The chain uses TRBV30 and TRBJ1-5; 8 bases match TRBD1. This CDR3 contains 16 residues. Per germline, CDR1 GTSNPN and CDR2 SVGIG (reference sequence). V was clipped by 0 bases and J by 1 base; unmatched bases: 5. The CDR3: CAWSVGDRLSNQPQHF. In DNA form, the CDR3 reads TGTGCCTGGAGTGTAGGGGACAGGTTAAGCAATCAGCCCCAGCATTTT.

This clonotype was counted many times. The V and J genes are TRBV12-3 or TRBV12-4 and TRBJ2-7, with 12 bases identical to TRBD2. The CDR3 totals 14 residues. J gave up 4 bases and V 5 bases, and 3 bases lay outside the gene matches. For the CDR3, the DNA is TGTGCCAGCAGTGTCGGGACTAGCGGGTACGAGCAGTACTTC. Translated: CASSVGTSGYEQYF.

This clonotype came up a few times. The genes are TRBV7-9 and TRBJ2-7; D is perhaps TRBD2 (6 bases). V gave up 2 bases and J gave up 7 bases, with 12 bases separating them. The CDR3 is 13 residues long. Germline V gene data show CDR1 as SEHNR and CDR2 as FQNEAQ (reference sequence). The CDR3 bases are TGTGCCAGCAGCTTAACTAGCATGGGGGAGCAGTACTTC. Translated: CASSLTSMGEQYF.

This clonotype was counted ten times or more. This chain joins TRBV6-1 and TRBJ2-2; D might be TRBD1 or TRBD2, each matching 5 bases. The CDR3 is made up of 14 amino acids. Per germline, CDR1 MNHNS and CDR2 SASEGT. Between the trimmed V and J ends, which lost 6 bases and 6 bases, there was a span of 14 bases. The CDR3 loop is CASSSGPTPGELFF. The CDR3 DNA is TGTGCCAGCAGCTCGGGACCGACGCCCGGGGAGCTGTTTTTT.

The CDR3 loop is CASSFKAGGLYHYEQYF. CDR3 DNA sequence: TGTGCCAGCAGCTTCAAAGCGGGGGGTTTATACCACTACGAGCAGTACTTC. The rearrangement links TRBV11-2 to TRBJ2-7; 9 nucleotides match TRBD2. This CDR3 is 17 amino acids long. V lost 3 bases, J lost 3 bases, and 12 bases stayed unmatched. Germline V gene sequence: CDR1 SGHAT, CDR2 FQNNGV.

V and J are TRBV6-1 and TRBJ1-2; D perhaps matches TRBD1 (5 bases). V lost 7 bases to trimming and J lost 7 bases, with 16 bases between them. The CDR3 extends over 13 amino acids. CDR1 and CDR2 (germline): MNHNS, SASEGT. CDR3 DNA sequence: TGTGCCAGCAACATGCTCGGGGGAAGTGGCTACACCTTC. Protein sequence: CASNMLGGSGYTF.